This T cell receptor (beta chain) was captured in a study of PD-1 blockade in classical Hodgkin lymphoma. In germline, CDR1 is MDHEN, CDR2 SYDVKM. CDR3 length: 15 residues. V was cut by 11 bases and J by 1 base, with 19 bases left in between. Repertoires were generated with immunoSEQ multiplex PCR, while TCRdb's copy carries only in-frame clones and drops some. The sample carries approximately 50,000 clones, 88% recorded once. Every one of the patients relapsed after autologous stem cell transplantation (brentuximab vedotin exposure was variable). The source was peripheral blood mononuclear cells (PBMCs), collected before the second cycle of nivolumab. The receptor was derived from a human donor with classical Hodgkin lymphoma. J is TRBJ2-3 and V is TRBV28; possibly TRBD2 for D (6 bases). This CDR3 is CAGSQGLTGTDTQYF. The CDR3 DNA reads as TGTGCCGGATCCCAGGGACTTACCGGCACAGATACGCAGTATTTT.